Presented here are 31 T cell receptor beta chains from one specimen sequenced in a study of cytomegalovirus exposure and HLA in healthy donors (dated by TCRdb to about 2017). Library prep was done by the immunoSEQ multiplex PCR assay. The multiplex PCR relied on a mix of 60 forward primers for TCR Vbeta segments and 13 reverse primers for TCR Jbeta segments. The table was pulled from immuneACCESS by TCRdb, which kept in-frame rearrangements only. Such tables lose some clones; where checked, under half of the loss comes from unresolved V genes, and the rest has no known cause. This sample has 140,000 to 150,000 clones in its table, and around three quarters of those were observed once. 1.5% to 2% of the sample is taken by the ten largest. Sequencing used PBMCs. The receptor source for this set is a woman in her thirties or forties in good health and CMV-seronegative.

V usage is TRBV27 and J usage is TRBJ2-7; TRBD2 matches at 11 bases. CDR3 size: 15 residues. Per the germline V gene, CDR1 is MNHEY and CDR2 is SMNVEV (reference sequence). The junction had 6 bases not matched to a gene; V was cut back by 6 bases and J by 2 bases. CDR3 loop: CASSLIAGGPYEQYF. The CDR3 DNA sequence: TGTGCCAGCAGCCTCATAGCGGGAGGGCCCTACGAGCAGTACTTC.

The chain links TRBV28 to TRBJ2-5; D may be TRBD1 (6 bases). Germline V lookup: CDR1 MDHEN, CDR2 SYDVKM. V was trimmed by 8 bases and J by 5 bases, leaving 12 bases between them. This CDR3 is 12 amino acids long. In DNA, the CDR3 is TGTGCCAGCTGCCAGGGGTGGGAGACCCAGTACTTC. Protein: CASCQGWETQYF. Looking up the rest from reference TRBV28 and TRBJ2-5 gives the full variable domain: DVKVTQSSRYLVKRTGEKVFLECVQDMDHENMFWYRQDPGLGLRLIYFSYDVKMKEKGDIPEGYSVSREKKERFSLILESASTNQTSMYLCASCQGWETQYFGPGTRLLVL.

This clone was recorded a few times. The chain has TRBV2 and TRBJ1-5, with 8 nucleotides matching TRBD1. CDR3 size: 16 residues. The junction had 5 bases not matched to a gene; V was cut back by 4 bases and J by 0 bases. CDR1 and CDR2 from the germline V gene are SNHLY and FYNNEI. The CDR3 protein is CASSGTGTVSNQPQHF. DNA for the CDR3: TGTGCCAGCAGTGGGACAGGGACCGTTAGCAATCAGCCCCAGCATTTT. The variable domain in full, with the rest retrieved from reference TRBV2 and TRBJ1-5, is EPEVTQTPSHQVTQMGQEVILRCVPISNHLYFYWYRQILGQKVEFLVSFYNNEISEKSEIFDDQFSVERPDGSNFTLKIRSTKLEDSAMYFCASSGTGTVSNQPQHFGDGTRLSIL.

V and J are TRBV2 and TRBJ2-2, with TRBD1 matching over 7 bases. The J segment lost 4 bases and the V segment lost 3 bases, leaving 11 bases of the junction unmatched. Germline assignment: CDR1 SNHLY and CDR2 FYNNEI. CDR3 size: 17 residues. CDR3: CASSDIMTGSITGELFF. CDR3 in DNA: TGTGCCAGCAGTGATATCATGACAGGGTCGATCACCGGGGAGCTGTTTTTT. Full variable domain (missing parts from reference TRBV2 and TRBJ2-2): EPEVTQTPSHQVTQMGQEVILRCVPISNHLYFYWYRQILGQKVEFLVSFYNNEISEKSEIFDDQFSVERPDGSNFTLKIRSTKLEDSAMYFCASSDIMTGSITGELFFGEGSRLTVL.

This clone has just a few counts. The gene calls are TRBV4-2 and TRBJ1-1; no firm D call. Trimming took off 0 bases at V and 0 bases at J, with 11 bases between the two ends. Per germline, CDR1 LGHNA and CDR2 YNFKEQ. The CDR3 has 16 amino acids. The CDR3 DNA reads as TGTGCCAGCAGCCAAGATGTCACAGTCGTGAACACTGAAGCTTTCTTT. It yields the protein CASSQDVTVVNTEAFF.

To note about this clone: A read error may account for a junction end that differs from germline. J is TRBJ2-2 and V is TRBV28; TRBD2 might be the D (6 bases). CDR1 and CDR2 from the germline V gene are MDHEN and SYDVKM. CDR3 length: 14 amino acids. CDR3 in DNA: TGTGCCAGCAGTTTCGGGCAGTCGGGCGGGGAGCTGCTTTTT. It codes for CASSFGQSGGELLF.

The table lists this clone with a count of one. The rearrangement uses TRBV5-6 and TRBJ2-1; 8 bases match TRBD1. The germline CDR1 and CDR2 sequences are SGHDT and YYEEEE. V trimming: 6 bases; J trimming: 6 bases; junction bases outside the gene matches: 20. CDR3 size: 18 residues. This chain's CDR3 is CASTDEVNFRQGINEQFF. Here the CDR3 DNA reads TGTGCCAGCACCGATGAGGTTAACTTCCGACAGGGGATCAATGAGCAGTTCTTC.

The V and J genes are TRBV11-2 and TRBJ2-1, with unresolved D. V was cut by 1 base and J by 12 bases, with 16 bases left in between. Germline values: CDR1 SGHAT, CDR2 FQNNGV. This CDR3 contains 14 residues. CDR3 nucleotide sequence: TGTGCCAGCAGCTTAGTACGCCGGCCAGCAGGGCAGTTCTTC. Amino acid sequence: CASSLVRRPAGQFF.

The chain couples TRBV6-6 to TRBJ1-5; D gene uncertain. The germline V gene has CDR1 MNHNY and CDR2 SVGAGI (reference sequence). With 0 bases removed from V and 7 bases from J, the gap between germline ends came to 4 bases. The CDR3 totals 12 residues. The CDR3 nucleotides are TGTGCCAGCAGTTACTCGTCGCAGCCCCAGCATTTT. It encodes CASSYSSQPQHF.

A single count supports this clone. The chain joins TRBV6-1 to TRBJ2-7; maybe TRBD1 (6 bases). V was trimmed by 2 bases and J by 6 bases, leaving 14 bases between them. Germline-derived CDR1 and CDR2 are MNHNS and SASEGT. This CDR3 region has 14 residues. CDR3 nucleotide sequence: TGTGCCAGCAGTGAATCAAGGGGGAGAGGCGAGCAGTACTTC. Amino acid sequence: CASSESRGRGEQYF.

This chain connects TRBV6-5 to TRBJ1-4, with a possible D match to TRBD1 (5 bases). Per the germline V gene, CDR1 is MNHEY and CDR2 is SVGAGI. The V end lost 0 bases, the J end lost 4 bases, and 9 bases lay between the germline ends. The CDR3 extends over 15 amino acids. CDR3 protein: CASSYSQGGNEKLFF. For the CDR3, the DNA is TGTGCCAGCAGTTACTCGCAGGGAGGTAATGAAAAACTGTTTTTT.

The chain links TRBV16 to TRBJ1-1; no clear D. Germline V CDR1 and CDR2: KGHSY, FQNENV. The CDR3 consists of 16 residues. The germline V and J ends were trimmed by 4 bases and 4 bases, with 19 bases remaining between them. The chain's CDR3 is CASSPGRRGVSTEAFF. CDR3 nucleotides: TGTGCCAGCAGCCCTGGGAGGCGCGGAGTAAGCACTGAAGCTTTCTTT. Full variable domain (outside the CDR3, taken from reference TRBV16 and TRBJ1-1): GEEVAQTPKHLVRGEGQKAKLYCAPIKGHSYVFWYQQVLKNEFKFLISFQNENVFDETGMPKERFSAKCLPNSPCSLEIQATKLEDSAVYFCASSPGRRGVSTEAFFGQGTRLTVV.

The CDR3 nucleotides read TGTGCCAGCAGCGTCCATGGGCGAGAGACCCAGTACTTC. Its protein product is CASSVHGRETQYF. The gene calls are TRBV14 and TRBJ2-5; D remains unclear. The germline V and J ends were trimmed by 5 bases and 4 bases, with 11 bases remaining between them. The CDR3 consists of 13 residues. Germline-derived CDR1 and CDR2 are SGHDN and FVKESK.

V is TRBV6-5 and J is TRBJ1-1, with 8 bases that match TRBD1. The germline gives CDR1 MNHEY, CDR2 SVGAGI. V gave up 6 bases and J gave up 7 bases; unmatched junction bases: 10. The CDR3 is 14 amino acids. CDR3 protein: CASRPPGQAGEAFF. Written as DNA, the CDR3 is TGTGCCAGCAGACCTCCGGGACAGGCGGGTGAAGCTTTCTTT.

This clone was detected once. The chain couples TRBV28 to TRBJ2-7; TRBD2 matches at 7 bases. J was trimmed by 2 bases and V by 5 bases; bases with no gene match: 6. This CDR3 has 14 amino acids. Germline-derived CDR1 and CDR2 are MDHEN and SYDVKM. The CDR3 loop is CASSTEGGAYEQYF. The CDR3 coding sequence is TGTGCCAGCAGTACCGAGGGAGGGGCCTACGAGCAGTACTTC.

The V call is TRBV4-1, the J call TRBJ2-3, with TRBD2 identical over 10 bases. Germline V gene sequence: CDR1 MGHRA, CDR2 YSYEKL. The CDR3 covers 14 residues. The V segment lost 3 bases and the J segment 5 bases; nucleotides outside the gene matches: 2. CDR3 nucleotides: TGCGCCAGCAGCCAGGGACTAGCGCGAGATACGCAGTATTTT. It yields the protein CASSQGLARDTQYF.

This chain uses TRBV12-5 with TRBJ2-3; a weak D match, TRBD2 (6 bases). This CDR3 region has 13 residues. With 3 bases removed from V and 4 bases from J, the gap between germline ends came to 8 bases. The germline V gene encodes CDR1 LGHNT and CDR2 FRNRAP. CDR3 sequence reads: CASGLSGADTQYF. CDR3 sequence (DNA): TGTGCTAGTGGTTTATCGGGGGCAGATACGCAGTATTTT.

The rearrangement links TRBV6-5 to TRBJ2-5; D unresolved. The J call is uncertain, as TRBJ2-7 better fits the DNA end. The length of the CDR3 is 16 residues. CDR1 and CDR2 (germline): MNHEY, SVGAGI. The CDR3 region has the DNA TGTGCCAGCAGTTACACCCCCCCCGGGTCTGGCGACGAGCAGTACTTC. It encodes CASSYTPPGSGDEQYF.

A few counts support this clone. This chain joins TRBV5-5 and TRBJ1-5, with D maybe TRBD1 (5 bases). V shed 2 bases and J shed 4 bases, with 7 bases lying between them. Germline V gives CDR1 SGHKS, CDR2 YYEKEE (reference sequence). CDR3 size: 13 residues. The DNA for the CDR3 is TGTGCCAGCAGCTTTGACAGAAATCAGCCCCAGCATTTT. It translates to CASSFDRNQPQHF.

V is TRBV5-4 and J is TRBJ2-7, with 10 bases fitting TRBD2. J lost 5 bases, V lost 4 bases, and 6 bases had no gene match. This CDR3 comprises 14 residues. The germline gives CDR1 SGHNT, CDR2 YYREEE (reference sequence). For the CDR3, the DNA is TGTGCCAGCAGCCGAAGCGGGGGGGCCGACGAGCAGTACTTC. This encodes CASSRSGGADEQYF.

The rearrangement joins TRBV19 to TRBJ1-4, with 10 bases aligning to TRBD1. The CDR3 sequence is 15 residues long. V was clipped by 4 bases and J by 8 bases; unmatched bases: 7. Germline V lookup: CDR1 LNHDA, CDR2 SQIVND (reference sequence). Here the CDR3 DNA reads TGTGCCAGTAGTACACCGGGACAGGGGAGGGAAAAACTGTTTTTT. This encodes CASSTPGQGREKLFF.

This clone was counted only a few times. The chain links TRBV6-4 to TRBJ1-5; 7 nucleotides align to TRBD1. Germline trimming cut 6 bases from V and 3 bases from J; bases unmatched to any gene: 5. The CDR3 has 14 residues. CDR1 MRHNA and CDR2 SNTAGT come from the germline V gene. The CDR3 here is CASSQTGHNQPQHF. CDR3 nucleotides: TGTGCCAGCAGCCAGACAGGGCACAATCAGCCCCAGCATTTT.

This clone is a singleton in its sample. This chain uses TRBV4-1 with TRBJ2-1, with 10 positions matching TRBD2. This CDR3 comprises 15 residues. Unmatched junction bases numbered 2, after V lost 5 bases and J lost 1 base. Germline values: CDR1 MGHRA, CDR2 YSYEKL. CDR3 region: CASSVSGGSYNEQFF. In DNA, the CDR3 is TGCGCCAGCAGCGTTAGCGGGGGGTCCTACAATGAGCAGTTCTTC.

The CDR3 DNA reads TGCGCCAGCAGTGAGAATCAGGGGGCGCCGGGAACCGGGGAGCTGTTTTTT. It codes for CASSENQGAPGTGELFF. The gene calls are TRBV10-2 and TRBJ2-2, with TRBD1 identical over 8 bases. CDR3 length: 17 amino acids. The ends lost 2 bases at V and 5 bases at J; junction bases unmatched: 10. Germline V gene lookup returns CDR1 WSHSY and CDR2 SAAADI.

About this clone: The junction and the germline gene differ at one end; a read error may be behind it. The chain carries TRBV4-1 and TRBJ1-5; no firm D call. CDR1 MGHRA and CDR2 YSYEKL come from the germline V gene. The CDR3 totals 15 residues. In DNA, the CDR3 is TGCACCAGCAGCCAAGATCTGGCAGGTGGCCAGCCCCAGCATTTT. Translating it yields CTSSQDLAGGQPQHF.

The genes are TRBV27 and TRBJ1-1; 8 positions match TRBD1. Germline CDR1 MNHEY, CDR2 SMNVEV (reference sequence). The CDR3 contains 14 residues. V shed 6 bases and J 1 base; nucleotides not matched to a gene: 4. The CDR3 spells CASRWTGTNTEAFF. The CDR3 region has the DNA TGTGCCAGCAGGTGGACAGGGACGAACACTGAAGCTTTCTTT.

The CDR3 DNA is TGTGCCAGCAGCCACGAGACTAGCGGGGGACCCACCGGGGAGCTGTTTTTT. It yields the protein CASSHETSGGPTGELFF. This rearrangement joins TRBV4-2 to TRBJ2-2; TRBD2 aligns across 12 bases. With 3 bases clipped from V and 4 bases from J, the junction kept 6 bases outside the gene matches. There are 17 residues in the CDR3. Germline-derived CDR1 and CDR2 are LGHNA and YNFKEQ.

The rearrangement uses TRBV19 and TRBJ2-2, with TRBD2 identical over 9 bases. Germline CDR1 is LNHDA and CDR2 is SQIVND (reference sequence). The V gene end was trimmed by 5 bases and the J gene end by 2 bases; junction bases not matched to a gene: 6. CDR3 length equals 16 residues. The CDR3 DNA reads TGTGCCAGTAGTCAGACTAGCGGTCCTAACACCGGGGAGCTGTTTTTT. This translates into CASSQTSGPNTGELFF. The complete variable domain, with remaining parts taken from reference TRBV19 and TRBJ2-2, reads DGGITQSPKYLFRKEGQNVTLSCEQNLNHDAMYWYRQDPGQGLRLIYYSQIVNDFQKGDIAEGYSVSREKKESFPLTVTSAQKNPTAFYLCASSQTSGPNTGELFFGEGSRLTVL.

The genes are TRBV2 and TRBJ2-2, with D possibly matching TRBD2 (5 bases). The V and J ends lost 4 bases and 4 bases respectively, with 10 bases between them. Germline V gene sequence: CDR1 SNHLY, CDR2 FYNNEI. The CDR3 has 14 residues. CDR3 amino acids: CASSGSELTGELFF. The CDR3 DNA reads as TGTGCCAGCAGTGGTAGCGAGCTCACCGGGGAGCTGTTTTTT.

The J gene is TRBJ1-4, the V gene TRBV4-2, with a weak D call TRBD1 (6 bases). Germline V CDR1 and CDR2: LGHNA, YNFKEQ. The CDR3 has 16 amino acids. Trimming cost V 0 bases and J 3 bases, with 11 bases left between them. The DNA of the CDR3 is TGTGCCAGCAGCCAAGATATCCAGGGGTCTAATGAAAAACTGTTTTTT. Its protein is CASSQDIQGSNEKLFF.

The CDR3 DNA is TGTGCCAGCAGTTTGCGGGGCTCCTACAATGAGCAGTTCTTC. Protein: CASSLRGSYNEQFF. The J gene is TRBJ2-1, the V gene TRBV6-4; possibly TRBD2 for D (6 bases). The germline CDR1 and CDR2 sequences are MRHNA and SNTAGT. The CDR3 loop spans 14 amino acids. V lost 5 bases and J lost 0, with 8 bases in between.